The rows below give T cell receptor beta chains drawn from one sample of a study of technical replicates of blood from a few donors. Method: immunoSEQ multiplex PCR; TCRdb's copy keeps in-frame clones and lacks some. The sample includes more than 75,000 clones, 90% to 96% of them seen just once. Sequencing input: T cells isolated from PBMCs. The source is a human donor in good health. The conserved cysteine and the conserved F or W are not part of the CDR3 here.

j_gene: TRBJ1-1; v_gene: TRBV4-1; CDR3aa: ASSQFGGGNTEAF
j_gene: TRBJ1-5; v_gene: TRBV19; CDR3aa: AIGGQGGIDNQPQH
j_gene: TRBJ1-1; v_gene: TRBV5-4; CDR3aa: ASSPDRGPEAF
j_gene: TRBJ2-5; v_gene: TRBV5-1; CDR3aa: ASRLAGVKETQY
j_gene: TRBJ2-7; v_gene: TRBV4-3; CDR3aa: ASSQDVGLAGNYEQY
j_gene: TRBJ1-2; v_gene: TRBV27; CDR3aa: ASSITRTGTGVFGYT
j_gene: TRBJ2-3; v_gene: TRBV27; CDR3aa: ASSSGEIGTDTQY
j_gene: TRBJ1-5; v_gene: TRBV11-2; CDR3aa: ASSLGGDQPQH
j_gene: TRBJ2-3; v_gene: TRBV19; CDR3aa: ASSTRIDTQY
j_gene: TRBJ1-3; v_gene: TRBV4-1; CDR3aa: ASSQGEQGARGNTIY
j_gene: TRBJ1-1; v_gene: TRBV7-3; CDR3aa: ASSLEAGRSTEAF
j_gene: TRBJ2-5; v_gene: TRBV7-9; CDR3aa: ASSLPLGLAGEETQY
j_gene: TRBJ2-1; v_gene: TRBV9; CDR3aa: ASSVAQPSGYNEQF
j_gene: TRBJ1-1; v_gene: TRBV5-6; CDR3aa: ASSHPQGGRAF